This T cell receptor beta chain comes out of a study of brain metastases from non-small cell lung cancer (dated by TCRdb to the late 2010s). Study-level background: In non-small-cell lung cancer patients, the researchers characterized the immune microenvironment of brain metastases and primary tumors that had been resected as matched pairs. Overall study outcomes, separate from this receptor: Lower T-cell infiltration was exhibited by brain metastases compared with primary tumors (P < 0.001). T-cell clones were apparently expanded in roughly two thirds of brain metastases relative to the matched primary tumors. TCR repertoires were found to be largely shared between paired brain metastases and primary tumors, although sparse T-cell densities were observed in the brain metastases.

CDR1 and CDR2, looked up from the germline V gene (reference sequence), are MNHNY and SVGAGI. Including cysteine and phenylalanine, the CDR3 has 17 amino acids. The sequence is cut down to CDR3 DNA, 51 bases in frame from base 1. V and J lose 8 bases and 8 bases, and a span of 27 bases separates them. Remarks on this clone: The clone's antigen remains unknown. No base quality information exists; no much larger clone differs at one position.

The cohort comprised 35 to 45 patients with surgically resected non-small-cell lung cancer who had both primary tumor and brain metastasis specimens. The tumor specimens consisted of archival formalin-fixed, paraffin-embedded tissues. Library preparation employed the immunoSEQ multiplex PCR assay. T-cell receptor beta chain repertoire sequencing was performed alongside a 770-gene immune expression panel. TCRdb's version of the immuneACCESS table is confined to in-frame rearrangements and falls short of the full clone set. An unresolved V gene accounts for under half of the shortfall where checked; the remainder is of unknown origin. The sample profile shows roughly 2,000 clones; around 90% of them were found once. Clones ranked in the top ten supply approximately 3% of the sample.

Sequencing input: tissue from a brain metastasis. The cell subset or site label of this sample denotes: resected brain metastasis paired with primary lung tumor. The chain is made from TRBV6-6 and TRBJ2-2, with the D gene not confidently named. The clonotype comes from a donor aged 40 or over with non-small cell lung cancer. At the DNA level, the sequence is TGTGCCAGCGGTCTAGTCTTAGGGTTATTGAGGTCTGGGGAGCTGTTTTTT. This gives the protein CASGLVLGLLRSGELFF.